The 5 T cell receptor beta chains below were found in one sample sequenced in a study of graft-versus-host responses after intestinal transplantation. Produced via immunoSEQ multiplex PCR; TCRdb's table is partial and in-frame only. The sample has some 4,000 clones, about 29% seen once. Sequencing used alloreactive CD4+ T cells from a mixed lymphocyte reaction culture, obtained before transplantation. Subset noted: CFSE-low proliferating T cells sorted from roughly six-day pre-transplant mixed lymphocyte reaction (GvH or HvG direction). The receptors originated from a human patient who was an organ donor for intestinal transplantation.

This clone was seen a few times. The rearrangement links TRBV7-2 to TRBJ2-3; D is undetermined. The V end lost 5 bases, the J end lost 5 bases, and 14 bases lay between the germline ends. This CDR3 is 14 amino acids long. CDR1 and CDR2 from the germline V gene are SGHTA and FQGNSA. The CDR3 loop reads CASSRSRWGDTQYF. The CDR3 nucleotides are TGTGCCAGCAGCCGGTCCCGGTGGGGAGATACGCAGTATTTT.

By share of the sample, this clone is medium-sized. This chain joins TRBV7-2 and TRBJ1-1; no clear D. The germline gives CDR1 SGHTA, CDR2 FQGNSA. The CDR3 is made up of 13 amino acids. Trimming shortened V by 2 bases and J by 3 bases, and 7 bases separated the two germline ends. The CDR3 DNA is TGTGCCAGCAGCTTAATGAGGGACACTGAAGCTTTCTTT. Translating gives CASSLMRDTEAFF.

This clone is judged large. CDR3 DNA sequence: TGTGCCAGCAGCTTTGGATCCTACAATGAGCAGTTCTTC. Encoded protein: CASSFGSYNEQFF. This chain uses TRBV11-3 with TRBJ2-1; D remains ambiguous. V was clipped by 3 bases and J by 1 base, with 4 bases between them. The germline CDR1 and CDR2 sequences are SGHNT and YENEEA. CDR3 size: 13 residues.

This clone was seen more than once but under ten times. CDR3 loop: CASSWGQGVQPQHF. CDR3 coding DNA: TGTGCCAGCAGTTGGGGACAGGGCGTTCAGCCCCAGCATTTT. V usage is TRBV6-1 and J usage is TRBJ1-5; 9 nucleotides match TRBD1. J was trimmed by 6 bases and V by 5 bases; bases with no gene match: 5. CDR1 is MNHNS, CDR2 SASEGT, per germline. The CDR3 has 14 residues.

In this sample, this clone is large (0.1 to 1%). The chain combines TRBV19 with TRBJ1-4; TRBD1 might be the D (6 bases). V gave up 6 bases and J gave up 6 bases, with 17 bases separating them. CDR1 is LNHDA, CDR2 SQIVND, per germline (reference sequence). This CDR3 contains 15 residues. CDR3 DNA: TGTGCCAGTAGCTACTCAGGGGTGGGAGATGAAAAACTGTTTTTT. Amino acid sequence: CASSYSGVGDEKLFF.